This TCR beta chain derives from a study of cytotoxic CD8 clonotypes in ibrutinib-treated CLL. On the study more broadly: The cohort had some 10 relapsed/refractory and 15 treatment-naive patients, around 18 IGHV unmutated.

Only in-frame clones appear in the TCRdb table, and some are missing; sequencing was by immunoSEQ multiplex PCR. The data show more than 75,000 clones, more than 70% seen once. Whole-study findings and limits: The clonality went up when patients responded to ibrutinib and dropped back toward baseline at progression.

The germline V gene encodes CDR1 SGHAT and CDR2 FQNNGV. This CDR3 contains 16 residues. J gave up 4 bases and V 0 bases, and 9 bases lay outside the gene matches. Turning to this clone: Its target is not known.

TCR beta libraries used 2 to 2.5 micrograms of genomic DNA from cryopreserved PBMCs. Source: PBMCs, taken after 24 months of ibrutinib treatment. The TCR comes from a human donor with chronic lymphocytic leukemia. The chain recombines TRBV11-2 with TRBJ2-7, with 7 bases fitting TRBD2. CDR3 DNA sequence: TGTGCCAGCAGCTTAGATTCGGGGGGTTCGAGGTACGAGCAGTACTTC. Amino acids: CASSLDSGGSRYEQYF.